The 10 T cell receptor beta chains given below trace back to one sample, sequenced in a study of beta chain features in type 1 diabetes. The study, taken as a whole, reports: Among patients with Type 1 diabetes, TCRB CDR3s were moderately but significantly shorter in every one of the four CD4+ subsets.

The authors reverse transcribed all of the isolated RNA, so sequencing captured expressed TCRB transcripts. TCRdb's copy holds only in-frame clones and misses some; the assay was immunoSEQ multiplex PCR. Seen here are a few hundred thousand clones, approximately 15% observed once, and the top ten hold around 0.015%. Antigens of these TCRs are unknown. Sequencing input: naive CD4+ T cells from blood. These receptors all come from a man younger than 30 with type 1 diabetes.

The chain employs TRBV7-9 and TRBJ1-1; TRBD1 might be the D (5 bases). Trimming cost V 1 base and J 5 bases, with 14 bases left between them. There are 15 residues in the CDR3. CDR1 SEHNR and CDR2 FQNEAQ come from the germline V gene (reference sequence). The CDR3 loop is CASSLGGGARTEAFF. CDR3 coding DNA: TGTGCCAGCAGCTTAGGGGGGGGTGCGAGGACTGAAGCTTTCTTT.

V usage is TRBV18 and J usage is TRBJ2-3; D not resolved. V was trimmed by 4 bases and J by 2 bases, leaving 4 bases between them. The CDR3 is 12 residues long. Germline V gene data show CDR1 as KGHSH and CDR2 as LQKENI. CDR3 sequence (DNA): TGTGCCAGCTCACTATACACAGATACGCAGTATTTT. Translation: CASSLYTDTQYF.

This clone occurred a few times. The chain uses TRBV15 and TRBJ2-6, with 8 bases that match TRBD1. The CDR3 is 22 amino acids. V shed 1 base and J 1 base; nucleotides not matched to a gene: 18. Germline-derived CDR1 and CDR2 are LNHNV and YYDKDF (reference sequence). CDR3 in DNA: TGTGCCACCAGCAGAGCGCCCGCCACTTTCGGGACAGGAGATTCTGGGGCCAACGTCCTGACTTTC. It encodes CATSRAPATFGTGDSGANVLTF.

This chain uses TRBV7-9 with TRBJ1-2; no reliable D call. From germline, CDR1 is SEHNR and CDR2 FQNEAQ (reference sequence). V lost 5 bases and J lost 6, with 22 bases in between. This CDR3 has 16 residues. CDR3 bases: TGTGCCAGCAGCCATAGAACCGCGAGGGAAAGAGATGGCTACACCTTC. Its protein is CASSHRTARERDGYTF.

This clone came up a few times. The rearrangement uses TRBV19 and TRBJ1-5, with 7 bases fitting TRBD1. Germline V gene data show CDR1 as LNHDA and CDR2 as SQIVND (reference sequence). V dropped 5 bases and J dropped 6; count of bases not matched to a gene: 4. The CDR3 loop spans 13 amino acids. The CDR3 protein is CASSLGTVQPQHF. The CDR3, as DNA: TGTGCCAGTAGTCTCGGGACAGTTCAGCCCCAGCATTTT.

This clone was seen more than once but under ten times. In DNA, the CDR3 is TGTGCCAGCTCGCCCAGGGAGGGCACCTACAATGAGCAGTTCTTC. Protein: CASSPREGTYNEQFF. This chain uses TRBV18 with TRBJ2-1; 7 nucleotides agree with TRBD2. Germline CDR1 KGHSH, CDR2 LQKENI. V lost 6 bases, J lost 2 bases, and 7 bases stayed unmatched. The CDR3 runs to 15 residues.

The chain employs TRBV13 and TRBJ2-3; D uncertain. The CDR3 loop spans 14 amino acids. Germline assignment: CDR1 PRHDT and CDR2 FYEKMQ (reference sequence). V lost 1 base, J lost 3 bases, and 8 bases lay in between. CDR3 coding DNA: TGTGCCAGCAGCTTAGTTTCAGGAACAGATACGCAGTATTTT. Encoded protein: CASSLVSGTDTQYF.

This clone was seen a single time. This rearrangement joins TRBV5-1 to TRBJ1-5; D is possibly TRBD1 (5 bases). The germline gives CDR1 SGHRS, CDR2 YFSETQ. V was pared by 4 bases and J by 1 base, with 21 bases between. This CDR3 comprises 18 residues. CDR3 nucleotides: TGCGCCAGCAGCGCCCCAATGGAGGGGCTGATGAGCAATCAGCCCCAGCATTTT. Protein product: CASSAPMEGLMSNQPQHF.

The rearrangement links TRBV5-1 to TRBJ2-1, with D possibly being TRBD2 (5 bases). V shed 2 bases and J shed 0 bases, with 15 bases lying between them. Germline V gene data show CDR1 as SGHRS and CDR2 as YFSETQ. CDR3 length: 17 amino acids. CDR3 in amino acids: CASSLPSGESSYNEQFF. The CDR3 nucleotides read TGCGCCAGCAGCTTACCCTCCGGGGAAAGCTCCTACAATGAGCAGTTCTTC. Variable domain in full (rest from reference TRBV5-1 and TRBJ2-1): KAGVTQTPRYLIKTRGQQVTLSCSPISGHRSVSWYQQTPGQGLQFLFEYFSETQRNKGNFPGRFSGRQFSNSRSEMNVSTLELGDSALYLCASSLPSGESSYNEQFFGPGTRLTVL.

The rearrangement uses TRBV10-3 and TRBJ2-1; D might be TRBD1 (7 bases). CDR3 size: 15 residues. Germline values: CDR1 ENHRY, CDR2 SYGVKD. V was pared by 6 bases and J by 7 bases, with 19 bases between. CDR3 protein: CAISYTSPRGNEQFF. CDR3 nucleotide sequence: TGTGCCATCAGCTATACTAGCCCCAGGGGGAATGAGCAGTTCTTC.